This T cell receptor (beta chain) was captured in a study of cytomegalovirus exposure and HLA in healthy donors. With 7 bases removed from V and 2 bases from J, the gap between germline ends came to 12 bases. The CDR3 is 15 residues long. Looked up from germline, CDR1 is MNHEY and CDR2 is SMNVEV (reference sequence). The PCR ran on 60 Vbeta and 13 Jbeta primers. TCRdb's copy holds only in-frame clones and misses some; the assay was immunoSEQ multiplex PCR. Of more than 85,000 clones in the sample, 75% to 90% were seen once. The V and J genes are TRBV27 and TRBJ1-6; D unclear. The sequence was collected from a man aged 35 to 55 in good health and CMV-seronegative. Sequences were obtained from PBMCs. CDR3 protein: CASKLGSTYNSPLHF. CDR3 bases: TGTGCCAGCAAACTGGGCAGCACCTATAATTCACCCCTCCACTTT.